These 9 T cell receptor beta chains originate from one sample sequenced in a study of blood T cell repertoires in COVID-19. The table came from immunoSEQ multiplex PCR; TCRdb's copy has only in-frame clones and leaves some out. The data show 25,000 to 30,000 clones, about 80% seen once. The sample was peripheral blood. The source is a man in his 70s with acute or convalescent COVID-19.

This clone showed up just once. This sequence joins TRBV15 and TRBJ2-7; 14 bases are a match to TRBD2. Germline CDR1 is LNHNV and CDR2 is YYDKDF (reference sequence). V lost 5 bases and J lost 5; bases outside the gene matches: 11. The CDR3 is 17 residues long. The DNA of the CDR3 is TGTGCCACCAGCGGGCCCGGGACTAGCGGGAGTTTCGACGAGCAGTACTTC. Amino acid sequence: CATSGPGTSGSFDEQYF. The variable domain in full, with the rest retrieved from reference TRBV15 and TRBJ2-7, is DAMVIQNPRYQVTQFGKPVTLSCSQTLNHNVMYWYQQKSSQAPKLLFHYYDKDFNNEADTPDNFQSRRPNTSFCFLDIRSPGLGDTAMYLCATSGPGTSGSFDEQYFGPGTRLTVT.

This clone was detected once. The gene calls are TRBV10-3 and TRBJ2-3; TRBD1 agrees at 10 bases. V gave up 7 bases and J gave up 0 bases; unmatched junction bases: 16. The CDR3 contains 19 residues. The germline V gene encodes CDR1 ENHRY and CDR2 SYGVKD. Written as DNA, the CDR3 is TGTGCCATCAACGCCGTGGGACAGGGGCCTATCAGTAGCACAGATACGCAGTATTTT. It encodes CAINAVGQGPISSTDTQYF.

CDR3 in amino acids: CASSLSTTATGELFF. CDR3 bases: TGCGCCAGCAGCTTGTCAACGACTGCCACCGGGGAGCTGTTTTTT. This chain joins TRBV5-1 and TRBJ2-2, with D unclear. Trimming shortened V by 1 base and J by 4 bases, and 11 bases separated the two germline ends. The CDR3 is 15 amino acids. Germline values: CDR1 SGHRS, CDR2 YFSETQ. The complete variable domain, with remaining parts taken from reference TRBV5-1 and TRBJ2-2, reads KAGVTQTPRYLIKTRGQQVTLSCSPISGHRSVSWYQQTPGQGLQFLFEYFSETQRNKGNFPGRFSGRQFSNSRSEMNVSTLELGDSALYLCASSLSTTATGELFFGEGSRLTVL.

The chain has TRBV24-1 and TRBJ2-3; TRBD2 matches at 14 bases. CDR1 KGHDR and CDR2 SFDVKD come from the germline V gene. This CDR3 has 18 residues. V gave up 4 bases and J gave up 2 bases; unmatched junction bases: 7. CDR3 sequence reads: CATSDPGLAGGSTDTQYF. Here the CDR3 DNA reads TGTGCCACCAGTGACCCTGGACTAGCGGGGGGATCCACAGATACGCAGTATTTT.

V gene TRBV7-2 combines with J gene TRBJ2-2; D remains unclear. Trimming removed 1 base from V and 10 bases from J, with 13 bases in between. The CDR3 covers 14 residues. CDR1 SGHTA and CDR2 FQGNSA come from the germline V gene. The CDR3 region is CASSLGFVAEELFF. The CDR3 DNA sequence: TGTGCCAGCAGCTTAGGGTTTGTGGCGGAGGAGCTGTTTTTT.

The chain is built from TRBV7-3 and TRBJ2-1, with 8 nucleotides matching TRBD1. The CDR3 consists of 15 residues. The V gene's germline CDR1 is SGHTA and CDR2 FQGTGA. The V segment lost 5 bases and the J segment 5 bases; nucleotides outside the gene matches: 8. CDR3 loop: CASSPIGTGHNEQFF. Written as DNA, the CDR3 is TGTGCCAGCAGCCCGATCGGGACAGGCCACAATGAGCAGTTCTTC. Full variable domain (rest looked up from reference TRBV7-3 and TRBJ2-1): GAGVSQTPSNKVTEKGKYVELRCDPISGHTALYWYRQSLGQGPEFLIYFQGTGAADDSGLPNDRFFAVRPEGSVSTLKIQRTERGDSAVYLCASSPIGTGHNEQFFGPGTRLTVL.

This chain joins TRBV4-3 and TRBJ2-7; 7 nucleotides line up with TRBD1. This CDR3 is built from 15 residues. V was pared by 4 bases and J by 3 bases, with 9 bases of the junction left unmatched. CDR1 LGHNA and CDR2 YSLEER come from the germline V gene. Written as DNA, the CDR3 is TGCGCCAGCAGCCCTTACCGGGACAGACACTACGAGCAGTACTTC. This sequence encodes CASSPYRDRHYEQYF.

Worth noting for this clone: The junction departs from germline at one end; a sequencing error may be responsible. The chain combines TRBV15 with TRBJ1-4; D not certain. The CDR3 totals 16 residues. Germline V lookup: CDR1 LNHNV, CDR2 YYDKDF (reference sequence). CDR3 nucleotide sequence: TGTGCCATCAGCAGAGATACTTTTGCAACTAATGAAAAACTGTTTTTT. Amino acid sequence: CAISRDTFATNEKLFF.

V is TRBV5-4 and J is TRBJ2-3; D is uncertain. CDR1 SGHNT and CDR2 YYREEE come from the germline V gene (reference sequence). This CDR3 has 13 residues. Trimming left V 1 base short and J 2 bases short, with 5 bases between. The CDR3 region is CASSLISTDTQYF. CDR3 DNA sequence: TGTGCCAGCAGCTTGATCTCCACAGATACGCAGTATTTT.